The 27 T cell receptor beta chains in this list originate from one sample, sequenced in a study of T cell changes during pregnancy in multiple sclerosis (dated by TCRdb to 2018 to 2020). The library was obtained by the immunoSEQ multiplex PCR assay. TCRdb holds this immuneACCESS table with in-frame rearrangements only. Some clones are missing; in checked studies, unresolved V genes explain under half, and the rest has no known cause. This sample is represented by about 38,000 clones; 80% to 95% of them were singletons. The top ten clonotypes cover around 0.39% of the sample. The sequencing here drew on CD4+ T cells from peripheral blood mononuclear cells, taken in the third trimester of pregnancy. The receptors here all came from a female donor in good health, enrolled as a control in a pregnancy study.

The J gene is TRBJ2-3, the V gene TRBV27; TRBD2 is a possible D gene (6 bases). The germline V gene has CDR1 MNHEY and CDR2 SMNVEV (reference sequence). V lost 3 bases, J lost 5 bases, and 9 bases lay in between. The CDR3 is 13 residues long. CDR3 coding DNA: TGTGCCAGCAGTTTTAAAGCGGGAGATACGCAGTATTTT. It encodes CASSFKAGDTQYF.

This clone was seen more than once but under ten times. This chain links TRBV2 with TRBJ1-5; weak D call: TRBD1 (6 bases). With 6 bases removed from V and 7 bases from J, the gap between germline ends came to 16 bases. The CDR3 is 14 residues long. Per germline, CDR1 SNHLY and CDR2 FYNNEI. CDR3 sequence: CASRETGIWQPQHF. Here the CDR3 DNA reads TGTGCCAGCAGGGAAACAGGGATTTGGCAGCCCCAGCATTTT. The whole variable domain, filled in from reference TRBV2 and TRBJ1-5, reads EPEVTQTPSHQVTQMGQEVILRCVPISNHLYFYWYRQILGQKVEFLVSFYNNEISEKSEIFDDQFSVERPDGSNFTLKIRSTKLEDSAMYFCASRETGIWQPQHFGDGTRLSIL.

The rearrangement uses TRBV19 and TRBJ1-1, with unresolved D. The CDR3 covers 14 residues. V lost 8 bases and J lost 2, with 15 bases in between. Germline CDR1 LNHDA, CDR2 SQIVND (reference sequence). CDR3 sequence (DNA): TGTGCCAGTGGCTCGGTCAGACTAAACACTGAAGCTTTCTTT. Translated, it gives CASGSVRLNTEAFF.

The CDR3 sequence is CAISEYRTAGTDTQYF. In nucleotides, the CDR3 is TGTGCCATCAGTGAGTATAGGACAGCAGGCACAGATACGCAGTATTTT. This sequence joins TRBV10-3 and TRBJ2-3; TRBD1 is a possible D gene (6 bases). V was clipped by 1 base and J by 1 base, with 12 bases between them. The CDR3 spans 16 residues. Germline CDR1 ENHRY, CDR2 SYGVKD.

The chain links TRBV5-1 to TRBJ2-4; 9 bases are shared with TRBD2. The CDR3 is 16 amino acids. The germline CDR1 and CDR2 sequences are SGHRS and YFSETQ. The V gene end was trimmed by 1 base and the J gene end by 9 bases; junction bases not matched to a gene: 11. This CDR3 is CASSLTLGGGASIQYF. The DNA for the CDR3 is TGCGCCAGCAGCTTGACCCTGGGCGGGGGGGCGAGCATTCAGTACTTC.

This clone was seen only a few times. The chain has TRBV6-1 and TRBJ2-3; 9 bases fit TRBD2. CDR1 is MNHNS and CDR2 is SASEGT in the germline V gene. V shed 4 bases, J shed 0 bases, and the junction held 5 bases outside the gene matches. The length of the CDR3 is 16 residues. The CDR3 bases are TGTGCCAGCAGTGGATTACTAGCGGGTAGCACAGATACGCAGTATTTT. Translation: CASSGLLAGSTDTQYF.

This chain joins TRBV15 and TRBJ1-2; 10 bases agree with TRBD1. The length of the CDR3 is 17 residues. CDR1 and CDR2 from the germline V gene are LNHNV and YYDKDF (reference sequence). J was trimmed by 3 bases and V by 5 bases; bases with no gene match: 12. The DNA for the CDR3 is TGTGCCACCAGCGAGCGTATCTGGGACAGGGGAGACTATGGCTACACCTTC. As protein: CATSERIWDRGDYGYTF.

The chain has TRBV9 and TRBJ1-2; TRBD1 matches 9 bases. Germline assignment: CDR1 SGDLS and CDR2 YYNGEE. V shed 0 bases, J shed 4 bases, and the junction held 7 bases outside the gene matches. This CDR3 comprises 16 residues. This chain's CDR3 is CASSVDAGQGGYGYTF. The CDR3 DNA reads as TGTGCCAGCAGCGTAGATGCGGGACAGGGAGGCTATGGCTACACCTTC.

V and J are TRBV5-1 and TRBJ2-1; 11 nucleotides align to TRBD2. Per the germline V gene, CDR1 is SGHRS and CDR2 is YFSETQ. J was trimmed by 0 bases and V by 1 base; bases with no gene match: 0. This CDR3 is built from 16 residues. The CDR3 sequence is CASSLTSGSSYNEQFF. Written as DNA, the CDR3 is TGCGCCAGCAGCTTGACTAGCGGGAGCTCCTACAATGAGCAGTTCTTC. Using reference TRBV5-1 and TRBJ2-1 for the parts outside the CDR3, the full variable domain is KAGVTQTPRYLIKTRGQQVTLSCSPISGHRSVSWYQQTPGQGLQFLFEYFSETQRNKGNFPGRFSGRQFSNSRSEMNVSTLELGDSALYLCASSLTSGSSYNEQFFGPGTRLTVL.

This sequence joins TRBV12-5 and TRBJ2-5, with D unclear. V gave up 3 bases and J gave up 5 bases, with 16 bases separating them. The CDR3 is 15 residues long. The germline V gene has CDR1 LGHNT and CDR2 FRNRAP. The CDR3 sequence is CASGFLDRPGETQYF. The CDR3 nucleotides are TGTGCTAGTGGTTTTCTCGACCGGCCCGGGGAGACCCAGTACTTC.

The J gene is TRBJ2-3, the V gene TRBV6-1; tentatively, D is TRBD1 (6 bases). Germline V lookup: CDR1 MNHNS, CDR2 SASEGT. CDR3 length: 14 amino acids. V gave up 10 bases and J gave up 2 bases, with 16 bases separating them. The CDR3 nucleotides are TGTGCCACCTGGCTGGGGGCTGACACAGATACGCAGTATTTT. Protein product: CATWLGADTDTQYF.

This clone has a single count. The chain couples TRBV7-9 to TRBJ1-1; a possible D gene is TRBD1 (5 bases). V lost 6 bases and J lost 4, with 15 bases in between. The CDR3 runs to 14 residues. Looked up from germline, CDR1 is SEHNR and CDR2 is FQNEAQ (reference sequence). The CDR3 DNA reads as TGTGCCAGCAGTTTACAGGCGGGAGGCACTGAAGCTTTCTTT. Translation gives CASSLQAGGTEAFF.

The chain recombines TRBV2 with TRBJ2-7, with no clear D. Trimming left V 5 bases short and J 0 bases short, with 11 bases between. Germline CDR1 and CDR2: SNHLY and FYNNEI. The CDR3 runs to 14 residues. CDR3 in amino acids: CASSSQSISYEQYF. CDR3 DNA sequence: TGTGCCAGCAGTTCCCAGTCCATCTCCTACGAGCAGTACTTC.

The chain's CDR3 is CASRPLTGGGEQYF. CDR3 in DNA: TGTGCCAGCAGGCCACTCACAGGGGGCGGCGAGCAGTACTTC. The J gene is TRBJ2-7, the V gene TRBV7-6; 9 positions match TRBD1. The CDR3 has 14 residues. Germline CDR1 and CDR2: SGHVS and FNYEAQ. The V gene end was trimmed by 6 bases and the J gene end by 6 bases; junction bases not matched to a gene: 9.

This sequence joins TRBV4-2 and TRBJ2-2; TRBD1 might be the D (5 bases). Germline values: CDR1 LGHNA, CDR2 YNFKEQ. The V end was cut by 0 bases, the J end by 6 bases, with 11 bases between. The CDR3 runs to 15 residues. In nucleotides, the CDR3 is TGTGCCAGCAGCCAAGACCAGGGTGGGGCCGGGGAGCTGTTTTTT. As protein: CASSQDQGGAGELFF.

Notes on this clone: The sample contains more than one DNA sequence encoding this CDR3. The chain recombines TRBV6-1 with TRBJ1-2; D unclear. The V gene's germline CDR1 is MNHNS and CDR2 SASEGT. The ends were cut back, 4 bases at V and 4 bases at J, with 7 bases in the middle. The CDR3 is made up of 12 amino acids. Written as DNA, the CDR3 is TGTGCCAGCAGTGTTGACACCTATGGCTACACCTTC. Translation: CASSVDTYGYTF.

This chain links TRBV19 with TRBJ1-5; D may be TRBD1 (5 bases). CDR3 length: 13 residues. Germline CDR1 reads LNHDA; CDR2 reads SQIVND (reference sequence). Trimming took off 8 bases at V and 5 bases at J, with 13 bases between the two ends. This chain's CDR3 is CASADRKDQPQHF. The CDR3 region has the DNA TGTGCCAGTGCAGACAGAAAGGATCAGCCCCAGCATTTT.

This chain links TRBV9 with TRBJ2-2; the D gene is possibly TRBD2 (5 bases). Germline V CDR1 and CDR2: SGDLS, YYNGEE. This CDR3 is 13 amino acids long. The DNA for the CDR3 is TGTGCAACGGCCCGGAGGTCCACCGGGGAGCTGTTTTTT. Residues: CATARRSTGELFF.

The chain is built from TRBV6-5 and TRBJ1-2, with D unclear. V gave up 7 bases and J gave up 4 bases, with 16 bases separating them. The germline gives CDR1 MNHEY, CDR2 SVGAGI. The CDR3 consists of 14 residues. CDR3 in DNA: TGTGCCAGCAAATCCCTTGGGCGAAGCTATGGCTACACCTTC. Translation: CASKSLGRSYGYTF.

The chain recombines TRBV2 with TRBJ1-2; D is uncertain. There are 13 residues in the CDR3. Trimming left V 6 bases short and J 2 bases short, with 10 bases between. From germline, CDR1 is SNHLY and CDR2 FYNNEI. CDR3 region: CASSNDKNYGYTF. The DNA of the CDR3 is TGTGCCAGCAGCAACGACAAGAACTATGGCTACACCTTC. The full variable domain, rest sourced from reference TRBV2 and TRBJ1-2, is EPEVTQTPSHQVTQMGQEVILRCVPISNHLYFYWYRQILGQKVEFLVSFYNNEISEKSEIFDDQFSVERPDGSNFTLKIRSTKLEDSAMYFCASSNDKNYGYTFGSGTRLTVV.

The CDR3 DNA is TGTGCCAGCCGAAGAGGGGACAGGGGGAACTATGGCTACACCTTC. Encoded protein: CASRRGDRGNYGYTF. The chain links TRBV19 to TRBJ1-2; 11 bases align to TRBD1. CDR3 length: 15 amino acids. The J segment lost 2 bases and the V segment lost 9 bases, leaving 8 bases of the junction unmatched. Germline CDR1 reads LNHDA; CDR2 reads SQIVND (reference sequence).

The V gene is TRBV2, the J gene TRBJ1-5; D call uncertain. This CDR3 is built from 14 residues. Germline V gene lookup returns CDR1 SNHLY and CDR2 FYNNEI. V was clipped by 5 bases and J by 2 bases, with 10 bases between them. CDR3 sequence reads: CASSPSGGNQPQHF. The CDR3 coding sequence is TGTGCCAGCAGTCCCTCAGGTGGCAATCAGCCCCAGCATTTT.

V usage is TRBV30 and J usage is TRBJ2-2, with 12 bases aligning to TRBD1. The CDR3 length is 18 residues. The germline V gene encodes CDR1 GTSNPN and CDR2 SVGIG (reference sequence). V lost 3 bases, J lost 7 bases, and 15 bases stayed unmatched. The CDR3 DNA is TGTGCCTGGAGCCGGGACAGGGGGCAGTCCGGTCGTGTCGGGGAGCTGTTTTTT. Its translation is CAWSRDRGQSGRVGELFF. The full variable domain, in which reference TRBV30 and TRBJ2-2 provide the parts outside the CDR3, is SQTIHQWPATLVQPVGSPLSLECTVEGTSNPNLYWYRQAAGRGLQLLFYSVGIGQISSEVPQNLSASRPQDRQFILSSKKLLLSDSGFYLCAWSRDRGQSGRVGELFFGEGSRLTVL.

V gene TRBV18 combines with J gene TRBJ1-1; the match to TRBD1 covers 7 bases. With 6 bases clipped from V and 1 base from J, the junction kept 5 bases outside the gene matches. The germline V gene has CDR1 KGHSH and CDR2 LQKENI. The CDR3 runs 14 residues. The CDR3 DNA is TGTGCCAGCTCCCGACAGGGTGGGAACACTGAAGCTTTCTTT. Encoded protein: CASSRQGGNTEAFF.

J is TRBJ2-7 and V is TRBV7-9; D may be TRBD1 (7 bases). Germline values: CDR1 SEHNR, CDR2 FQNEAQ (reference sequence). Trimming pared 3 bases from V and 7 bases from J, leaving 19 bases between. The CDR3 extends over 15 amino acids. The CDR3 region is CASSLRGGTVDEQYF. As DNA, the CDR3 is TGTGCCAGCAGCTTGAGGGGCGGGACAGTGGATGAGCAGTACTTC.

This chain connects TRBV6-5 to TRBJ1-1; D not certain. The CDR3 has 15 residues. Per the germline V gene, CDR1 is MNHEY and CDR2 is SVGAGI. V was pared by 4 bases and J by 8 bases, with 20 bases between. CDR3 residues: CASSSNLLSQVEAFF. The CDR3 coding sequence is TGTGCCAGCAGTTCTAACTTACTTAGTCAGGTAGAAGCTTTCTTT.

V gene TRBV7-8 combines with J gene TRBJ2-7, with TRBD1 matching 8 bases. The V gene's germline CDR1 is SGHVS and CDR2 FQNEAQ. CDR3 size: 12 residues. V was pared by 5 bases and J by 6 bases, with 3 bases of the junction left unmatched. CDR3 sequence: CASSQDRGEQYF. CDR3 DNA sequence: TGTGCCAGCAGCCAAGACAGGGGCGAGCAGTACTTC.